Reported below is one T cell receptor (beta chain). This CDR3 has 16 residues. Germline V gene sequence: CDR1 SNHLY, CDR2 FYNNEI. Trimming removed 0 bases from V and 0 bases from J; junction bases left unmatched: 4. Alpha- and beta-chain coverage of first-strand cDNA came from TRAV- and TRBV-specific primers. TCRs were put through approximately 20 PCR cycles of amplification with Phusion. A constant-region primer and the V-primer adapter served as the primer pair. Via MiXCR, TCRdb re-called the reads, giving one row per CDR3 protein. The table lists roughly 56,000 distinct CDR3 sequences, 23% of them singletons, with 6.7% in the top ten. The data belong to a study of low-dose radiotherapy and immunotherapy resistance in tumors. As for time point: after trial treatment. As for treatment: LDRT plus nivolumab, ipilimumab, low-dose cyclophosphamide and aspirin (RACIN trial).

The source was PBMCs, collected after low-dose radiotherapy plus immunotherapy. The sequence was obtained from a male donor with prostate cancer. The rearrangement joins TRBV2 to TRBJ2-7; the match to TRBD2 covers 8 bases. Here the CDR3 DNA reads TGTGCCAGCAGTGAAGCGAGTAGCGGGAACTCCTACGAGCAGTACTTC. The encoded protein is CASSEASSGNSYEQYF.